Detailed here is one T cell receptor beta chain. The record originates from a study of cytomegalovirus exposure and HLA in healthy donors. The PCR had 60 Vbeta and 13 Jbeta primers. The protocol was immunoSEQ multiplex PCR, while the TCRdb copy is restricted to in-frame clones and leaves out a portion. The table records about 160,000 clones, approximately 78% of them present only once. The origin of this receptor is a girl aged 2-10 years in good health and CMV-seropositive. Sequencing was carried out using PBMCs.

For the CDR3, the DNA is TGTGCCAGCAGCCGGGACAGTGCTACGGAGCAGTACTTC. Translated: CASSRDSATEQYF. This chain connects TRBV7-9 to TRBJ2-7, with TRBD1 matching 7 bases. With 5 bases clipped from V and 7 bases from J, the junction kept 8 bases outside the gene matches. Germline CDR1 and CDR2: SEHNR and FQNEAQ (reference sequence). The CDR3 totals 13 residues.